Shown below are 15 T cell receptor beta chains from a single sample sequenced in a study of cytomegalovirus exposure and HLA in healthy donors. The PCR had 60 Vbeta and 13 Jbeta primers. The protocol was immunoSEQ multiplex PCR, while the TCRdb copy is restricted to in-frame clones and leaves out a portion. Seen here are 110,000 to 150,000 clones, more than 65% observed once, and the top ten hold 1.5% to 2%. The sequencing sample was made of PBMCs. The receptors here all came from a woman aged 25 to 39 in good health and CMV-seronegative.

A few counts support this clone. Other nucleotide sequences in the sample specify the same CDR3. This chain joins TRBV7-6 and TRBJ1-2, with 7 bases aligning to TRBD1. This CDR3 comprises 13 residues. The germline V gene encodes CDR1 SGHVS and CDR2 FNYEAQ. Trimming at V came to 5 bases and at J to 5 bases, leaving 5 bases not matched to a gene. CDR3 loop: CASSPGTAYGYTF. The CDR3 DNA reads as TGTGCCAGCAGCCCCGGGACAGCTTATGGCTACACCTTC.

The chain couples TRBV4-2 to TRBJ2-3; D unclear. This CDR3 region has 15 residues. The V and J ends lost 3 bases and 4 bases respectively, with 14 bases between them. CDR1 and CDR2 (germline): LGHNA, YNFKEQ. The CDR3 DNA reads TGTGCCAGCAGCCATGGATGGGCCGACGCAGATACGCAGTATTTT. This encodes CASSHGWADADTQYF.

This clone has only one observation. The V gene is TRBV29-1, the J gene TRBJ2-6, with D possibly TRBD1 on 6 matching bases. The CDR3 has 15 residues. Germline CDR1 reads SQVTM; CDR2 reads ANQGSEA. Trimming removed 4 bases from V and 0 bases from J, with 10 bases in between. The CDR3 DNA reads as TGCAGCGTTGGGGACACAAACTCTGGGGCCAACGTCCTGACTTTC. As protein: CSVGDTNSGANVLTF.

This chain connects TRBV7-2 to TRBJ2-7, with TRBD2 identical over 8 bases. Germline V lookup: CDR1 SGHTA, CDR2 FQGNSA. This CDR3 is 17 amino acids long. V dropped 1 base and J dropped 0; count of bases not matched to a gene: 8. The CDR3 DNA reads as TGTGCCAGCAGCTTAGGTCCTCTAGCGGGCAACTCCTACGAGCAGTACTTC. Translation: CASSLGPLAGNSYEQYF.

The chain recombines TRBV28 with TRBJ2-1; the match to TRBD1 covers 8 bases. CDR1 is MDHEN and CDR2 is SYDVKM in the germline V gene. The CDR3 sequence is 17 residues long. V was pared by 6 bases and J by 7 bases, with 17 bases of the junction left unmatched. The CDR3 loop reads CASSFPTGEFFGNEQFF. The CDR3 DNA is TGTGCCAGCAGCTTCCCGACAGGGGAGTTTTTTGGGAATGAGCAGTTCTTC.

The chain has TRBV29-1 and TRBJ2-2; 7 nucleotides line up with TRBD1. The CDR3 consists of 15 residues. CDR1 SQVTM and CDR2 ANQGSEA come from the germline V gene. Trimming took 2 bases from V and 2 from J; bases not matched to a gene: 5. CDR3 sequence: CSVEKGASNTGELFF. CDR3 in DNA: TGCAGCGTTGAAAAGGGGGCTTCAAACACCGGGGAGCTGTTTTTT.

This chain uses TRBV2 with TRBJ1-2; D is uncertain. Per the germline V gene, CDR1 is SNHLY and CDR2 is FYNNEI. This CDR3 is 11 amino acids long. V was shortened by 10 bases and J by 10 bases, with 16 bases between the two germline ends. The DNA for the CDR3 is TGTGCCACCACTACAGAGGGCCTCTACACCTTC. It is translated as CATTTEGLYTF.

This clone occurred a few times. The J gene is TRBJ2-1, the V gene TRBV28, with TRBD1 as a possible D gene (8 bases). Per the germline V gene, CDR1 is MDHEN and CDR2 is SYDVKM. Trimming left V 6 bases short and J 10 bases short, with 13 bases between. This CDR3 has 12 amino acids. CDR3 sequence reads: CASRDRGGEQFF. The CDR3 coding sequence is TGTGCCAGCAGAGACAGGGGAGGGGAGCAGTTCTTC.

The chain links TRBV20-1 to TRBJ2-4; 7 bases align to TRBD1. The germline V gene encodes CDR1 DFQATT and CDR2 SNEGSKA (reference sequence). V lost 6 bases and J lost 7; bases outside the gene matches: 0. There are 10 residues in the CDR3. CDR3 protein: CSAGGNIQYF. Here the CDR3 DNA reads TGCAGTGCAGGGGGCAACATTCAGTACTTC.

This chain joins TRBV7-3 and TRBJ2-2; D unresolved. The V gene lost 1 base and the J gene lost 0 bases, with 6 bases spanning the gap. CDR1 and CDR2 from the germline V gene are SGHTA and FQGTGA. This CDR3 is 15 amino acids long. CDR3 DNA sequence: TGTGCCAGCAGCTTAAGGGCCGCGAACACCGGGGAGCTGTTTTTT. Translation gives CASSLRAANTGELFF. Drawing the rest from reference TRBV7-3 and TRBJ2-2, the complete variable domain is GAGVSQTPSNKVTEKGKYVELRCDPISGHTALYWYRQSLGQGPEFLIYFQGTGAADDSGLPNDRFFAVRPEGSVSTLKIQRTERGDSAVYLCASSLRAANTGELFFGEGSRLTVL.

The V and J genes are TRBV9 and TRBJ1-6; 9 bases are a match to TRBD1. CDR1 SGDLS and CDR2 YYNGEE come from the germline V gene. After removal of 2 bases from V and 10 bases from J, the junction contained 7 bases not matched to a gene. This CDR3 is built from 15 residues. This CDR3 reads CASSVGDREGSPLHF. CDR3 in DNA: TGTGCCAGCAGCGTTGGGGACAGGGAGGGATCACCCCTCCACTTT.

The gene calls are TRBV19 and TRBJ2-2; maybe TRBD1 (7 bases). CDR1 LNHDA and CDR2 SQIVND come from the germline V gene (reference sequence). This CDR3 has 16 residues. Trimming removed 3 bases from V and 8 bases from J, with 19 bases in between. CDR3 nucleotides: TGTGCCAGTAGTATTTTGACAGGGACGGCGGGGGGGGAGCTGTTTTTT. It encodes CASSILTGTAGGELFF.

This clone was counted a single time. The rearrangement joins TRBV7-9 to TRBJ1-2; D gene ambiguous. V lost 5 bases to trimming and J lost 5 bases, with 18 bases between them. CDR3 size: 15 residues. Germline CDR1 SEHNR, CDR2 FQNEAQ (reference sequence). CDR3 bases: TGTGCCAGCAGCCCTGGCGGGGAGTCTCATTATGGCTACACCTTC. It yields the protein CASSPGGESHYGYTF.

The chain recombines TRBV28 with TRBJ2-7, with 13 bases matching TRBD2. The CDR3 totals 16 residues. Germline V gives CDR1 MDHEN, CDR2 SYDVKM. V lost 2 bases to trimming and J lost 5 bases; unmatched junction nucleotides: 6. In DNA, the CDR3 is TGTGCCAGCAGTTTACGAGGACTAGCGGGAGCGAACGAGCAGTACTTC. The encoded protein is CASSLRGLAGANEQYF. The whole variable domain, remainder taken from reference TRBV28 and TRBJ2-7, is DVKVTQSSRYLVKRTGEKVFLECVQDMDHENMFWYRQDPGLGLRLIYFSYDVKMKEKGDIPEGYSVSREKKERFSLILESASTNQTSMYLCASSLRGLAGANEQYFGPGTRLTVT.

V usage is TRBV30 and J usage is TRBJ2-3; weak D call: TRBD1 (7 bases). The germline gives CDR1 GTSNPN, CDR2 SVGIG (reference sequence). The ends were cut back, 5 bases at V and 4 bases at J, with 16 bases in the middle. This CDR3 has 14 residues. CDR3 protein: CAWWRGLGADTQYF. The DNA for the CDR3 is TGTGCCTGGTGGAGGGGGCTAGGGGCAGATACGCAGTATTTT.